This T cell receptor (beta chain) stems from a study of blood T cell repertoires in COVID-19. Repertoires were generated with immunoSEQ multiplex PCR, while TCRdb's copy carries only in-frame clones and drops some. This table holds under 65,000 clones, 70% to 75% found once. Germline V CDR1 and CDR2: SGHNT, YENEEA. There are 15 residues in the CDR3. Trimming took off 0 bases at V and 1 base at J, with 8 bases between the two ends. The sequence came from a woman in her seventies with acute or convalescent COVID-19. The chain combines TRBV11-3 with TRBJ2-3; D is uncertain. Sequencing was performed on peripheral blood. For the CDR3, the DNA is TGTGCCAGCAGCTTAGACTCCGGTCGCACAGATACGCAGTATTTT. As protein: CASSLDSGRTDTQYF. The full variable domain, its missing parts supplied by reference TRBV11-3 and TRBJ2-3, is EAGVVQSPRYKIIEKKQPVAFWCNPISGHNTLYWYLQNLGQGPELLIRYENEEAVDDSQLPKDRFSAERLKGVDSTLKIQPAELGDSAVYLCASSLDSGRTDTQYFGPGTRLTVL.